This TCR beta chain was obtained from a study of OX40 agonist ivuxolimab in advanced cancers. Profiled with immunoSEQ multiplex PCR; TCRdb holds only in-frame clones, not every one. The sample has about 20,000 clones; around 87% are singletons. Study-wide results and caveats: Among the lowest peripheral clonal expansion occurred in 0.1-3.0 mg/kg partial responders.

The germline V gene has CDR1 MDHEN and CDR2 SYDVKM. V lost 6 bases to trimming and J lost 4 bases; unmatched junction nucleotides: 7. The CDR3 sequence is 14 residues long. In regard to this clone: The target antigen is unknown.

This chain joins TRBV28 and TRBJ2-7; TRBD1 matches at 9 bases. This specimen consisted of CD4+ or CD8+ T cells sorted from blood, obtained in a trial of the OX40 agonist ivuxolimab. The sequence derives from an adult with an advanced solid tumor such as melanoma, head and neck, liver or kidney cancer. CDR3 coding DNA: TGTGCCAGCAGGCGGGACAGGGCATGGTACGAGCAGTACTTC. Amino acid sequence: CASRRDRAWYEQYF.